This is a list of T cell receptor beta chains from one sample in a study of T-cell reconstitution after alpha-beta-depleted transplantation in children. TCRdb passed the PCR reads through MiXCR, listing each CDR3 protein once. Of around 440,000 distinct CDR3 sequences listed, about 10% are singletons. The sample consisted of PBMCs, taken before TCRalphabeta/CD19-depleted stem cell transplant. The receptors derive from a child aged 2 to 9 with inherited bone marrow failure, due to receive a stem cell transplant. Each CDR3 is given with its conserved first and last residue. A D gene is named only where the DNA matches it firmly. The size entry is marked missing in some rows and otherwise reads once, few, many or a size class.

d_call | cdr3_length | j_call | clone_size | v_call | cdr3_aa | cdr3_nt
TRBD2 | 17 | TRBJ2-7 | many | TRBV10-3 | CAISEFFSGDPPYEQYF | TGTGCCATCAGTGAATTCTTTAGCGGGGATCCCCCCTACGAGCAGTACTTC
TRBD2 | 18 | TRBJ2-2 | . | TRBV11-2 | CASSSDTSGTANTGELFF | TGTGCCAGCAGCTCAGATACTAGCGGGACCGCGAACACCGGGGAGCTGTTTTTT
. | 15 | TRBJ1-2 | many | TRBV6-5 | CASSYSRAISYGYTF | TGTGCCAGCAGTTACTCGAGGGCCATTAGCTATGGCTACACCTTC
. | 14 | TRBJ1-1 | many | TRBV13 | CASSTRTGNTEAFF | TGTGCCAGCAGCACCCGGACGGGAAACACTGAAGCTTTCTTT
. | 15 | TRBJ2-1 | many | TRBV25-1 | CASSEYWGTDNEQFF | TGTGCCAGCAGTGAATATTGGGGGACTGACAATGAGCAGTTCTTC
. | 12 | TRBJ1-1 | many | TRBV7-9 | CASSGGPTEAFF | TGTGCCAGCAGTGGGGGGCCTACTGAAGCTTTCTTT
. | 14 | TRBJ2-5 | few | TRBV5-1 | CASSPRQFQETQYF | TGCGCCAGCAGCCCCCGACAGTTCCAAGAGACCCAGTACTTC
TRBD2 | 15 | TRBJ2-1 | many | TRBV7-6 | CASSLPSGREAEQFF | TGTGCCAGCAGCCTACCTAGCGGGAGGGAAGCTGAGCAGTTCTTC
TRBD2 | 19 | TRBJ2-4 | . | TRBV28 | CASSTTSAGGPVDKNIQYF | TGTGCCAGCAGTACTACCTCAGCGGGAGGGCCAGTAGACAAAAACATTCAGTACTTC
TRBD1 | 13 | TRBJ2-7 | many | TRBV24-1 | CATSDTDRDEQYF | TGTGCCACCAGTGATACGGACAGGGACGAGCAGTACTTC
TRBD2 | 19 | TRBJ2-2 | many | TRBV19 | CASSIELAGGPPSTGELFF | TGTGCCAGTAGTATAGAACTAGCGGGAGGCCCCCCGAGCACCGGGGAGCTGTTTTTT
. | 14 | TRBJ2-5 | . | TRBV6-2/TRBV6-3 | CASSYSARQETQYF | TGTGCCAGCAGTTACTCGGCACGACAAGAGACCCAGTACTTC
TRBD2 | 16 | TRBJ2-1 | . | TRBV5-1 | CASSSAPGLGPDEQFF | TGCGCCAGCAGCTCAGCTCCGGGACTAGGCCCCGATGAGCAGTTCTTC
. | 11 | TRBJ1-2 | many | TRBV12-3/TRBV12-4 | CASSLLRGYTF | TGTGCCAGCAGCTTACTTCGGGGCTACACCTTC
. | 13 | TRBJ2-3 | few | TRBV7-9 | CASLASGTDTQYF | TGTGCCAGCTTGGCTAGCGGCACAGATACGCAGTATTTT
. | 14 | TRBJ1-4 | . | TRBV12-3/TRBV12-4 | CASSRGRLSEKLFF | TGTGCCAGCAGCCGGGGGCGCCTGAGCGAAAAACTGTTTTTT
. | 13 | TRBJ2-7 | many | TRBV3-1 | CASSHPSNYEQYF | TGTGCCAGCTCCCACCCATCGAACTACGAGCAGTACTTC
. | 16 | TRBJ2-7 | few | TRBV2 | CASSLARIIGTYEQYF | TGTGCCAGCAGTTTGGCACGAATTATTGGTACCTACGAGCAGTACTTC
TRBD1 | 16 | TRBJ2-3 | . | TRBV28 | CASSPGQGWGTDTQYF | TGTGCCAGCAGTCCCGGACAGGGTTGGGGCACAGATACGCAGTATTTT
. | 15 | TRBJ2-7 | . | TRBV5-6 | CASSLGGLSYYEQYF | TGTGCCAGCAGCTTGGGGGGGTTATCGTACTACGAGCAGTACTTC
. | 13 | TRBJ1-1 | . | TRBV30 | CAWSGATNTEAFF | TGTGCCTGGAGTGGGGCCACGAACACTGAAGCTTTCTTT
. | 11 | TRBJ2-7 | many | TRBV20-1 | CSASSSLEQYF | TGCAGTGCTAGCTCCAGTCTCGAGCAGTACTTC
TRBD1 | 15 | TRBJ2-7 | few | TRBV7-9 | CASRPTGQESYEQYF | TGTGCCAGCAGGCCTACTGGACAGGAATCCTACGAGCAGTACTTC
. | 19 | TRBJ1-5 | many | TRBV4-1 | CASSYNAVGKYYSNQPQHF | TGCGCCAGCAGCTATAATGCGGTAGGGAAGTATTATAGCAATCAGCCCCAGCATTTT
. | 18 | TRBJ2-5 | few | TRBV11-2 | CASSLFASGGGKGETQYF | TGTGCCAGCAGCTTATTCGCCTCAGGGGGGGGAAAGGGAGAGACCCAGTACTTC
TRBD2 | 16 | TRBJ2-1 | many | TRBV9 | CASSALAGGNYNEQFF | TGTGCCAGCAGCGCTCTAGCGGGAGGCAACTACAATGAGCAGTTCTTC
. | 13 | TRBJ2-3 | many | TRBV6-6 | CASNPLITDTQYF | TGTGCAAGCAACCCCTTAATCACAGATACGCAGTATTTT
. | 14 | TRBJ2-7 | many | TRBV13 | CASSPPTQVREQYF | TGTGCCAGCAGCCCGCCTACGCAGGTTCGCGAGCAGTACTTC
. | 15 | TRBJ1-1 | . | TRBV7-9 | CASSLLGDQNTEAFF | TGTGCCAGCAGCTTACTCGGGGATCAGAACACTGAAGCTTTCTTT
. | 14 | TRBJ2-7 | many | TRBV5-1 | CASSLLTERFEQYF | TGCGCCAGCAGCTTGTTGACCGAGAGATTCGAGCAGTACTTC
TRBD2 | 16 | TRBJ2-1 | many | TRBV6-2/TRBV6-3 | CASSLGTSGYYNEQFF | TGTGCCAGCAGTCTCGGGACTAGCGGGTACTACAATGAGCAGTTCTTC
. | 13 | TRBJ2-1 | . | TRBV4-2 | CASSPPSRRAQFF | TGTGCCAGCAGCCCCCCTTCCCGGCGAGCGCAGTTCTTC
TRBD2 | 15 | TRBJ2-7 | many | TRBV4-1 | CASTGGKASSYEQYF | TGCGCCAGCACCGGGGGGAAGGCCAGCTCCTACGAGCAGTACTTC
TRBD1 | 14 | TRBJ2-7 | many | TRBV29-1 | CSVGLQGAAGEQYF | TGCAGCGTGGGCCTCCAGGGGGCCGCCGGCGAGCAGTACTTC
TRBD1 | 13 | TRBJ1-1 | many | TRBV10-3 | CAISRDRGLEAFF | TGTGCCATCAGCCGGGACAGGGGTCTTGAAGCTTTCTTT
. | 11 | TRBJ2-7 | many | TRBV29-1 | CSVEGGYEQYF | TGCAGCGTTGAAGGCGGTTACGAGCAGTACTTC
. | 14 | TRBJ2-2 | many | TRBV12-3/TRBV12-4 | CASTSPGQGGELFF | TGTGCCAGCACCTCCCCGGGGCAGGGCGGGGAGCTGTTTTTT
TRBD2 | 12 | TRBJ2-7 | many | TRBV16 | CASSPGGPEQYF | TGTGCCAGCAGCCCGGGGGGTCCCGAGCAGTACTTC
TRBD2 | 16 | TRBJ2-2 | . | TRBV20-1 | CSARVPGTRVAGELFF | TGCAGTGCTAGAGTACCCGGGACTAGGGTGGCCGGGGAGCTGTTTTTT
TRBD2 | 17 | TRBJ2-5 | once | TRBV3-1 | CASSQEGLAGGRETQYF | TGTGCCAGCAGCCAAGAGGGGCTAGCGGGAGGACGAGAGACCCAGTACTTC
. | 14 | TRBJ1-6 | few | TRBV27 | CASSYGRYNSPLHF | TGTGCCAGCAGTTATGGCCGCTATAATTCACCCCTCCACTTT
TRBD2 | 14 | TRBJ2-5 | many | TRBV6-1 | CASRTSGGEETQYF | TGTGCCAGTCGGACTAGCGGGGGGGAAGAGACCCAGTACTTC
. | 16 | TRBJ1-1 | few | TRBV4-3 | CASSQDTSRVNTEAFF | TGCGCCAGCAGCCAAGATACGAGCAGGGTGAACACTGAAGCTTTCTTT
. | 12 | TRBJ2-1 | many | TRBV29-1 | CSVGQAYNEQFF | TGCAGCGTTGGTCAGGCGTACAATGAGCAGTTCTTC
TRBD2 | 19 | TRBJ2-2 | many | TRBV11-2 | CASSLRTSGILRATGELFF | TGTGCCAGCAGCTTACGGACTAGCGGGATCCTTCGTGCCACCGGGGAGCTGTTTTTT
. | 14 | TRBJ2-7 | many | TRBV27 | CASSSAAAEYEQYF | TGTGCCAGCAGTTCAGCCGCAGCAGAGTACGAGCAGTACTTC
TRBD2 | 16 | TRBJ2-1 | many | TRBV7-2 | CASSFLAGRAYNEQFF | TGTGCCAGCAGCTTCCTAGCGGGACGGGCCTACAATGAGCAGTTCTTC
. | 16 | TRBJ2-1 | few | TRBV2 | CASSDHSTSSYNEQFF | TGTGCCAGCAGTGACCATAGCACGAGCTCCTACAATGAGCAGTTCTTC
TRBD1 | 13 | TRBJ2-7 | many | TRBV29-1 | CSVGTGEGGEQYF | TGCAGCGTTGGGACAGGGGAGGGCGGCGAGCAGTACTTC
. | 14 | TRBJ2-3 | many | TRBV28 | CASATGREPDTQYF | TGTGCCAGCGCGACAGGGAGGGAGCCAGATACGCAGTATTTT
. | 16 | TRBJ1-5 | many | TRBV28 | CASSQIGTHSNQPQHF | TGTGCCAGCAGTCAGATCGGGACTCATAGCAATCAGCCCCAGCATTTT
. | 15 | TRBJ2-7 | few | TRBV21-1 | CASSNHKFSSYEQYF | TGTGCCAGCAGCAATCATAAGTTCTCCTCCTACGAGCAGTACTTC
. | 10 | TRBJ2-1 | many | TRBV20-1 | CSVLSVEQFF | TGCAGTGTCTTAAGCGTAGAGCAGTTCTTC
. | 15 | TRBJ2-3 | few | TRBV5-1 | CASRRMTDRTDTQYF | TGCGCCAGCAGAAGAATGACAGATCGCACAGATACGCAGTATTTT
TRBD2 | 17 | TRBJ2-7 | many | TRBV6-5 | CASSYSTGEGPVYEQYF | TGTGCCAGCAGTTACTCGACGGGGGAGGGTCCGGTCTACGAGCAGTACTTC